A single sample gave rise to the 20 T cell receptor beta chains below, sequenced in a study of graft-versus-host responses after intestinal transplantation. TCRdb's copy holds only in-frame clones and misses some; the assay was immunoSEQ multiplex PCR. The sample carries 37,000 or so clones, about 90% recorded once. The material sequenced was PBMCs, taken approximately 320 days after intestinal transplant. All receptors come from a human patient who received an intestinal transplant, so some T cells may come from the graft donor.

The chain employs TRBV7-2 and TRBJ2-7; no reliable D call. V was shortened by 0 bases and J by 4 bases, with 19 bases between the two germline ends. This CDR3 is 17 amino acids long. The germline V gene encodes CDR1 SGHTA and CDR2 FQGNSA. CDR3 sequence: CASSLATQPAVLYEQYF. CDR3 nucleotide sequence: TGTGCCAGCAGCTTAGCCACCCAACCGGCGGTCTTATACGAGCAGTACTTC.

The V and J genes are TRBV27 and TRBJ1-1; no clear D. Germline lookup yields CDR1 MNHEY and CDR2 SMNVEV (reference sequence). This CDR3 comprises 14 residues. V was clipped by 6 bases and J by 5 bases, with 16 bases between them. The CDR3 here is CASSPLEGETEAFF. The CDR3, as DNA: TGTGCCAGCAGCCCCCTGGAGGGAGAGACTGAAGCTTTCTTT.

V and J are TRBV28 and TRBJ1-6; no clear D. The V gene lost 5 bases and the J gene lost 10 bases, with 12 bases spanning the gap. This CDR3 contains 13 residues. Germline V gene data show CDR1 as MDHEN and CDR2 as SYDVKM. The CDR3 region is CASSPPFSSPLHF. CDR3 coding DNA: TGTGCCAGCAGTCCCCCCTTCTCGTCACCCCTCCACTTT.

J is TRBJ1-1 and V is TRBV9; D might be TRBD1 (6 bases). Per the germline V gene, CDR1 is SGDLS and CDR2 is YYNGEE. The V and J ends lost 0 bases and 0 bases respectively, with 12 bases between them. This CDR3 comprises 16 residues. The CDR3 reads CASSVGGALLNTEAFF. In DNA form, the CDR3 reads TGTGCCAGCAGCGTAGGGGGGGCTCTATTGAACACTGAAGCTTTCTTT. The whole variable domain, remainder taken from reference TRBV9 and TRBJ1-1, is DSGVTQTPKHLITATGQRVTLRCSPRSGDLSVYWYQQSLDQGLQFLIQYYNGEERAKGNILERFSAQQFPDLHSELNLSSLELGDSALYFCASSVGGALLNTEAFFGQGTRLTVV.

This CDR3 reads CASSTRTSGRKYNEQFF. Written as DNA, the CDR3 is TGTGCCAGTAGTACCCGGACTAGCGGGAGGAAATACAATGAGCAGTTCTTC. The rearrangement joins TRBV19 to TRBJ2-1; TRBD2 agrees at 14 bases. The CDR3 contains 17 residues. Germline trimming cut 4 bases from V and 4 bases from J; bases unmatched to any gene: 6. Germline CDR1 is LNHDA and CDR2 is SQIVND (reference sequence).

J is TRBJ2-3 and V is TRBV2; no definite D call. The CDR3 covers 14 residues. Germline CDR1 is SNHLY and CDR2 is FYNNEI. Deletions cut 6 bases from V and 3 bases from J, with 13 bases between. The CDR3 here is CASSLVGRTDTQYF. In nucleotides, the CDR3 is TGTGCCAGCAGCCTGGTGGGAAGAACAGATACGCAGTATTTT.

This chain links TRBV29-1 with TRBJ2-7, with D uncertain. This CDR3 is built from 12 residues. The germline CDR1 and CDR2 sequences are SQVTM and ANQGSEA. Trimming removed 1 base at V and 4 bases at J, with 8 bases between. The CDR3 spells CSVEGQSYEQYF. Here the CDR3 DNA reads TGCAGCGTTGAAGGGCAGAGTTACGAGCAGTACTTC.

The V gene is TRBV9, the J gene TRBJ2-7; the match to TRBD1 covers 9 bases. CDR1 SGDLS and CDR2 YYNGEE come from the germline V gene. The CDR3 runs 14 residues. V shed 4 bases, J shed 2 bases, and the junction held 4 bases outside the gene matches. The CDR3 nucleotides read TGTGCCAGCAGCCTTGGACAGGGGCCCTACGAGCAGTACTTC. Amino acids: CASSLGQGPYEQYF.

The rearrangement joins TRBV4-1 to TRBJ1-1; D uncertain. Germline CDR1 and CDR2: MGHRA and YSYEKL. The CDR3 is made up of 13 amino acids. The V end was cut by 4 bases, the J end by 0 bases, with 6 bases between. The CDR3 DNA reads as TGCGCCAGCAGCCCAAACATGAACACTGAAGCTTTCTTT. Amino acids: CASSPNMNTEAFF.

The rearrangement links TRBV13 to TRBJ2-4; 10 positions agree with TRBD2. Germline trimming cut 5 bases from V and 6 bases from J; bases unmatched to any gene: 13. Germline values: CDR1 PRHDT, CDR2 FYEKMQ (reference sequence). This CDR3 has 17 residues. CDR3 coding DNA: TGTGCCAGCAGCATCAAGCGGGAGGGCCGATTAAGAAACATTCAGTACTTC. It specifies CASSIKREGRLRNIQYF. Full variable domain (outside the CDR3, taken from reference TRBV13 and TRBJ2-4): AAGVIQSPRHLIKEKRETATLKCYPIPRHDTVYWYQQGPGQDPQFLISFYEKMQSDKGSIPDRFSAQQFSDYHSELNMSSLELGDSALYFCASSIKREGRLRNIQYFGAGTRLSVL.

The chain couples TRBV6-6 to TRBJ2-1; tentatively, D is TRBD1 (6 bases). V dropped 6 bases and J dropped 13 bases, with 16 bases sitting between them. CDR1 is MNHNY and CDR2 is SVGAGI in the germline V gene (reference sequence). The CDR3 runs to 12 residues. CDR3 protein: CASSRDRSLQFF. CDR3 DNA: TGTGCCAGCAGCCGCGACAGGAGCCTTCAGTTCTTC.

The V gene is TRBV12-5, the J gene TRBJ2-3; D is ambiguous. V was shortened by 2 bases and J by 3 bases, with 9 bases between the two germline ends. Germline V CDR1 and CDR2: LGHNT, FRNRAP. The CDR3 is made up of 14 amino acids. This chain's CDR3 is CASGLLGGTDTQYF. The CDR3 DNA follows: TGTGCTAGTGGTTTGTTGGGTGGGACAGATACGCAGTATTTT.

This clone was detected once. This chain connects TRBV5-1 to TRBJ1-4, with 8 bases that match TRBD1. This CDR3 has 16 residues. Trimming cost V 0 bases and J 7 bases; bases outside gene matches: 8. Germline CDR1 and CDR2: SGHRS and YFSETQ. CDR3 residues: CASSLAVRGRREKLFF. The CDR3 DNA sequence: TGCGCCAGCAGCTTGGCCGTCAGGGGGCGCCGTGAAAAACTGTTTTTT.

The genes are TRBV6-1 and TRBJ1-2; 8 nucleotides line up with TRBD1. The CDR3 has 14 amino acids. Unmatched junction bases numbered 5, after V lost 1 base and J lost 7 bases. Germline CDR1 and CDR2: MNHNS and SASEGT. CDR3 sequence: CASSEGADRAGYTF. CDR3 nucleotide sequence: TGTGCCAGCAGTGAAGGGGCGGACAGGGCTGGCTACACCTTC.

The V call is TRBV13, the J call TRBJ1-2; 7 bases are shared with TRBD1. Germline-derived CDR1 and CDR2 are PRHDT and FYEKMQ (reference sequence). Trimming took 5 bases from V and 4 from J; bases not matched to a gene: 4. This CDR3 is built from 13 residues. The CDR3 DNA follows: TGTGCCAGCAGCCGGGACAGTGGCTATGGCTACACCTTC. Translation: CASSRDSGYGYTF.

The CDR3 DNA sequence: TGTGCCAGCAGTTCCCTCACCGGGGGAGTCTACAATGAGCAGTTCTTC. This encodes CASSSLTGGVYNEQFF. This chain uses TRBV27 with TRBJ2-1, with a tentative D call TRBD2 (6 bases). Per germline, CDR1 MNHEY and CDR2 SMNVEV (reference sequence). This CDR3 region has 16 residues. Between the trimmed V and J ends, which lost 4 bases and 3 bases, there was a span of 16 bases.

A note on this clone: Germline and junction disagree at one end, which may indicate a read error. The CDR3 is CADGPDTGELFF. The CDR3 DNA reads as TGCGCGGATGGGCCCGACACCGGGGAGCTGTTTTTT. The rearrangement joins TRBV7-9 to TRBJ2-2; D remains unclear. Germline V gene data show CDR1 as SEHNR and CDR2 as FQNEAQ (reference sequence). The CDR3 length is 12 residues.

V gene TRBV7-2 combines with J gene TRBJ2-7; TRBD2 agrees at 9 bases. The CDR3 has 17 residues. Germline CDR1 SGHTA, CDR2 FQGNSA. The V gene end was trimmed by 1 base and the J gene end by 3 bases; junction bases not matched to a gene: 10. The CDR3 here is CASSLGGLAGALYEQYF. CDR3 coding DNA: TGTGCCAGCAGCTTAGGGGGGTTAGCGGGGGCCCTCTACGAGCAGTACTTC.

The chain uses TRBV2 and TRBJ1-2, with D possibly TRBD1 on 6 matching bases. Germline V gene data show CDR1 as SNHLY and CDR2 as FYNNEI. CDR3 length: 12 residues. Deletions cut 3 bases from V and 8 bases from J, with 10 bases between. The DNA of the CDR3 is TGTGCCAGCAGTGAGACAGGCGGGGGCTACACCTTC. Encoded protein: CASSETGGGYTF.

The chain uses TRBV6-5 and TRBJ2-1, with D possibly being TRBD2 (6 bases). Trimming pared 5 bases from V and 0 bases from J, leaving 8 bases between. Germline assignment: CDR1 MNHEY and CDR2 SVGAGI. CDR3 length: 14 amino acids. Written as DNA, the CDR3 is TGTGCCAGCAGTGACGGGAGCTCCTACAATGAGCAGTTCTTC. Amino acid sequence: CASSDGSSYNEQFF.